Below are 15 T cell receptor beta chains sequenced from a single sample in a study of blood T cell repertoires in COVID-19. Here immunoSEQ multiplex PCR was the method, and the copy in TCRdb shows in-frame clones only, minus some. The sample includes some 170,000 clones, over 70% of them seen just once. Sample: peripheral blood. Receptor source: a woman aged 80 or over with active or convalescent COVID-19.

The chain combines TRBV4-3 with TRBJ2-5; perhaps TRBD2 as D (7 bases). The CDR3 has 16 residues. V shed 0 bases and J shed 3 bases, with 14 bases lying between them. The germline gives CDR1 LGHNA, CDR2 YSLEER. CDR3 DNA: TGCGCCAGCAGCCAAGATTCCCAGGGGAGGGAAGAGACCCAGTACTTC. Translating gives CASSQDSQGREETQYF.

The rearrangement links TRBV9 to TRBJ1-5, with 7 bases that match TRBD1. Germline-derived CDR1 and CDR2 are SGDLS and YYNGEE. The junction had 3 bases not matched to a gene; V was cut back by 3 bases and J by 3 bases. The CDR3 has 14 amino acids. In DNA, the CDR3 is TGTGCCAGCAGCGACGGGACAGCCAATCAGCCCCAGCATTTT. Translation gives CASSDGTANQPQHF.

V and J are TRBV12-5 and TRBJ2-7; weak D call: TRBD1 (5 bases). The germline V and J ends were trimmed by 0 bases and 3 bases, with 6 bases remaining between them. CDR1 is LGHNT, CDR2 FRNRAP, per germline. The CDR3 is 13 amino acids. CDR3 in DNA: TGTGCTAGTGGTTTGGTGGGGCTCTACGAGCAGTACTTC. Protein sequence: CASGLVGLYEQYF.

This rearrangement joins TRBV18 to TRBJ2-3; D is unresolved. The CDR3 extends over 13 amino acids. Between the trimmed V and J ends, which lost 2 bases and 5 bases, there was a span of 8 bases. Germline V gene lookup returns CDR1 KGHSH and CDR2 LQKENI. The CDR3 here is CASSPSRLDTQYF. The DNA for the CDR3 is TGTGCCAGCTCACCATCGAGATTAGATACGCAGTATTTT.

The chain has TRBV11-2 and TRBJ1-4; the D is unclear. V was pared by 5 bases and J by 6 bases, with 13 bases between. CDR1 is SGHAT and CDR2 is FQNNGV in the germline V gene. This CDR3 spans 14 amino acids. For the CDR3, the DNA is TGTGCCAGCAGCCGCCGCAGGATTCATGAAAAACTGTTTTTT. Amino acid sequence: CASSRRRIHEKLFF.

This clone showed up just a few times. The chain joins TRBV5-1 to TRBJ1-2, with D perhaps TRBD1 (5 bases). Germline V gene sequence: CDR1 SGHRS, CDR2 YFSETQ. The CDR3 runs 15 residues. The V and J ends lost 0 bases and 4 bases respectively, with 13 bases between them. Written as DNA, the CDR3 is TGCGCCAGCAGCTTGGAAGGGGCTCCTAGCTATGGCTACACCTTC. It codes for CASSLEGAPSYGYTF.

The chain uses TRBV7-9 and TRBJ2-7; D not certain. This CDR3 region has 14 residues. Germline V lookup: CDR1 SEHNR, CDR2 FQNEAQ (reference sequence). The V and J ends lost 5 bases and 3 bases respectively, with 14 bases between them. Here the CDR3 DNA reads TGTGCCAGCAGCCCAAGGATGGAGCACTACGAGCAGTACTTC. Amino acid sequence: CASSPRMEHYEQYF.

This clone occurred once. This rearrangement joins TRBV6-6 to TRBJ2-3, with a tentative D call TRBD1 (6 bases). V was cut by 5 bases and J by 2 bases, with 14 bases left in between. Germline CDR1 and CDR2: MNHNY and SVGAGI (reference sequence). The CDR3 is made up of 15 amino acids. The CDR3 loop reads CASSEVGGATDTQYF. DNA of the CDR3: TGTGCCAGCAGTGAGGTAGGGGGAGCCACAGATACGCAGTATTTT.

This clone was counted once. CDR3 bases: TGTGCCAGCAGCGCCGGGATCAAAACTTTCTCACCCCTCCACTTT. Amino acid sequence: CASSAGIKTFSPLHF. V gene TRBV7-2 combines with J gene TRBJ1-6; D call uncertain. The V and J ends lost 5 bases and 10 bases respectively, with 18 bases between them. Germline V lookup: CDR1 SGHTA, CDR2 FQGNSA. CDR3 size: 15 residues.

This clone has just a few counts. V is TRBV30 and J is TRBJ1-5; 8 nucleotides agree with TRBD1. Trimming cost V 5 bases and J 6 bases; bases outside gene matches: 6. The CDR3 has 13 residues. CDR1 GTSNPN and CDR2 SVGIG come from the germline V gene (reference sequence). The CDR3 here is CAWHPGGGQPQHF. CDR3 DNA sequence: TGTGCCTGGCACCCAGGGGGCGGTCAGCCCCAGCATTTT.

The rearrangement links TRBV20-1 to TRBJ2-2; D is uncertain. The CDR3 extends over 14 amino acids. CDR1 and CDR2 (germline): DFQATT, SNEGSKA (reference sequence). V shed 3 bases and J shed 6 bases, with 14 bases lying between them. The CDR3 bases are TGCAGTGCTAGTCCCCCTCTCTACCCCGGGGAGCTGTTTTTT. Translation: CSASPPLYPGELFF.

This clone was counted only a few times. This chain connects TRBV6-6 to TRBJ2-1; D remains ambiguous. Germline CDR1 MNHNY, CDR2 SVGAGI (reference sequence). This CDR3 comprises 14 residues. V lost 0 bases, J lost 9 bases, and 12 bases lay in between. The CDR3 spells CASSYSSFPSEQFF. Here the CDR3 DNA reads TGTGCCAGCAGTTACTCGAGCTTCCCGAGTGAGCAGTTCTTC.

This clone was detected only once. V and J are TRBV7-2 and TRBJ2-6, with 10 bases identical to TRBD1. CDR1 is SGHTA, CDR2 FQGNSA, per germline. V lost 5 bases, J lost 2 bases, and 6 bases stayed unmatched. The CDR3 contains 17 residues. The CDR3 sequence is CASSPSGTGAGANVLTF. The CDR3 nucleotides read TGTGCCAGCAGCCCCTCCGGGACAGGGGCTGGGGCCAACGTCCTGACTTTC.

The CDR3 loop is CASSPDRGNEQFF. Here the CDR3 DNA reads TGCGCCAGCAGCCCCGACAGGGGCAATGAGCAGTTCTTC. The chain joins TRBV5-1 to TRBJ2-1; 8 bases fit TRBD1. There are 13 residues in the CDR3. V lost 4 bases to trimming and J lost 6 bases; unmatched junction nucleotides: 3. The germline V gene encodes CDR1 SGHRS and CDR2 YFSETQ.

This clone was seen just once. This chain connects TRBV19 to TRBJ1-2; TRBD1 matches at 7 bases. Germline assignment: CDR1 LNHDA and CDR2 SQIVND (reference sequence). With 6 bases clipped from V and 5 bases from J, the junction kept 9 bases outside the gene matches. The CDR3 consists of 14 residues. CDR3 sequence reads: CASRERDREYGYTF. Written as DNA, the CDR3 is TGTGCCAGTAGGGAGAGAGACAGGGAGTATGGCTACACCTTC.